Presented here are 21 T cell receptor beta chains from one specimen sequenced in a study of somatic mutations in cytotoxic T cells in rheumatoid arthritis. Here immunoSEQ multiplex PCR was the method, and the copy in TCRdb shows in-frame clones only, minus some. The sample yields about 17,000 clones, over 65% seen once. Sequenced sample: CD8+ T cells sorted from blood. These receptors were obtained from a man aged 55 to 69 in good health.

DNA for the CDR3: TGCGCCAGCACTGGGGGGAGTGAGCAGTACTTC. As protein: CASTGGSEQYF. This chain uses TRBV10-2 with TRBJ2-7, with D possibly matching TRBD2 (6 bases). The CDR3 length is 11 residues. V was cut by 7 bases and J by 7 bases, with 11 bases left in between. Germline-derived CDR1 and CDR2 are WSHSY and SAAADI.

This clone came up a few times. This sequence joins TRBV27 and TRBJ2-4, with D maybe TRBD1 (5 bases). Per germline, CDR1 MNHEY and CDR2 SMNVEV (reference sequence). This CDR3 region has 14 residues. Trimming removed 3 bases at V and 0 bases at J, with 6 bases between. The CDR3 is CASSFQGAKNIQYF. DNA for the CDR3: TGTGCCAGCAGTTTCCAGGGAGCCAAAAACATTCAGTACTTC.

The rearrangement joins TRBV5-4 to TRBJ1-2, with 8 positions matching TRBD1. CDR1 SGHNT and CDR2 YYREEE come from the germline V gene (reference sequence). V gave up 3 bases and J gave up 4 bases; unmatched junction bases: 8. This CDR3 region has 15 residues. Written as DNA, the CDR3 is TGTGCCAGCAGCTATCCGGCAGGACAGGGCTATGGCTACACCTTC. Amino acid sequence: CASSYPAGQGYGYTF.

The chain couples TRBV9 to TRBJ1-1; the match to TRBD1 covers 8 bases. Germline loops: CDR1 SGDLS, CDR2 YYNGEE. The CDR3 length is 14 residues. After removal of 6 bases from V and 6 bases from J, the junction contained 10 bases not matched to a gene. CDR3 loop: CASNDGQGMPEAFF. In nucleotides, the CDR3 is TGTGCCAGCAACGACGGACAGGGAATGCCTGAAGCTTTCTTT.

This chain links TRBV6-5 with TRBJ2-7; D is possibly TRBD2 (6 bases). V was trimmed by 2 bases and J by 5 bases, leaving 13 bases between them. Germline V gene sequence: CDR1 MNHEY, CDR2 SVGAGI. The length of the CDR3 is 14 residues. The CDR3 region has the DNA TGTGCCAGCAGTTACGCGGGACGGGCCCACGAGCAGTACTTC. Encoded protein: CASSYAGRAHEQYF.

This chain connects TRBV19 to TRBJ2-7; D unresolved. Trimming took off 5 bases at V and 0 bases at J, with 8 bases between the two ends. The CDR3 has 13 amino acids. Germline CDR1 LNHDA, CDR2 SQIVND (reference sequence). CDR3 nucleotides: TGTGCCAGTAGTGGTGTGAGCTCCTACGAGCAGTACTTC. This gives the protein CASSGVSSYEQYF.

The rearrangement links TRBV14 to TRBJ2-7, with a weak D call TRBD1 (5 bases). CDR1 SGHDN and CDR2 FVKESK come from the germline V gene. The CDR3 covers 13 residues. V was pared by 1 base and J by 6 bases, with 10 bases between. Written as DNA, the CDR3 is TGTGCCAGCAGCCAAGTCAGGGCCGCCGAGCAGTACTTC. The encoded protein is CASSQVRAAEQYF.

This chain connects TRBV6-5 to TRBJ2-1; no firm D call. CDR1 is MNHEY and CDR2 is SVGAGI in the germline V gene. V shed 0 bases and J shed 3 bases, with 3 bases lying between them. The CDR3 is 13 residues long. For the CDR3, the DNA is TGTGCCAGCAGTTACTCGAGCTACAATGAGCAGTTCTTC. Amino acids: CASSYSSYNEQFF.

V usage is TRBV7-8 and J usage is TRBJ2-7, with TRBD1 identical over 7 bases. Germline loops: CDR1 SGHVS, CDR2 FQNEAQ. This CDR3 has 14 residues. V lost 5 bases and J lost 4; bases outside the gene matches: 8. CDR3 protein: CASSPRQGTYEQYF. CDR3 sequence (DNA): TGTGCCAGCAGCCCCCGACAGGGAACTTACGAGCAGTACTTC.

The V call is TRBV4-3, the J call TRBJ2-5; TRBD1 might be the D (5 bases). CDR3 length: 15 residues. The ends were cut back, 0 bases at V and 2 bases at J, with 10 bases in the middle. CDR1 and CDR2 (germline): LGHNA, YSLEER. The CDR3: CASSQDGAAQETQYF. The CDR3 DNA sequence: TGCGCCAGCAGCCAAGATGGGGCAGCACAAGAGACCCAGTACTTC.

This clone has a handful of counts. The chain carries TRBV7-3 and TRBJ2-7; tentatively, D is TRBD2 (6 bases). CDR3 length equals 15 residues. The V end was cut by 5 bases, the J end by 0 bases, with 14 bases between. The germline gives CDR1 SGHTA, CDR2 FQGTGA. CDR3 nucleotide sequence: TGTGCCAGCAGCCCGGAGGGCCCTAGCTCCTACGAGCAGTACTTC. Amino acid sequence: CASSPEGPSSYEQYF.

The chain carries TRBV2 and TRBJ1-5; the D gene is possibly TRBD1 (5 bases). This CDR3 region has 14 residues. Trimming stripped 1 base from V and 5 bases from J, with 9 bases between. Germline assignment: CDR1 SNHLY and CDR2 FYNNEI. CDR3 loop: CASSEVRGYQPQHF. As DNA, the CDR3 is TGTGCCAGCAGTGAAGTACGGGGGTATCAGCCCCAGCATTTT.

This clone was picked up one time. V usage is TRBV27 and J usage is TRBJ2-7; 9 bases match TRBD1. CDR1 is MNHEY and CDR2 is SMNVEV in the germline V gene (reference sequence). Germline trimming cut 5 bases from V and 5 bases from J; bases unmatched to any gene: 10. The CDR3 is 15 amino acids. CDR3 protein: CASSGPGQGVDEQYF. Here the CDR3 DNA reads TGTGCCAGCAGTGGCCCGGGACAGGGAGTCGACGAGCAGTACTTC.

V usage is TRBV9 and J usage is TRBJ2-5; a weak D match, TRBD1 (6 bases). The V end was cut by 3 bases, the J end by 2 bases, with 11 bases between. This CDR3 contains 14 residues. The germline gives CDR1 SGDLS, CDR2 YYNGEE. CDR3: CASSAWTEQETQYF. DNA for the CDR3: TGTGCCAGCAGCGCTTGGACAGAGCAAGAGACCCAGTACTTC.

The chain's CDR3 is CASTWGLAGDEQYF. The CDR3 DNA reads as TGTGCCAGCACCTGGGGACTAGCGGGAGACGAGCAGTACTTC. The J gene is TRBJ2-7, the V gene TRBV6-1, with TRBD2 matching over 14 bases. The CDR3 contains 14 residues. With V trimmed by 7 bases and J by 5 bases, 4 bases remained unmatched. The germline gives CDR1 MNHNS, CDR2 SASEGT.

This clone appeared a few times. The chain recombines TRBV7-8 with TRBJ2-4; TRBD2 matches 9 bases. The V gene end was trimmed by 7 bases and the J gene end by 5 bases; junction bases not matched to a gene: 12. The CDR3 totals 16 residues. Germline assignment: CDR1 SGHVS and CDR2 FQNEAQ. The CDR3 loop reads CASTAWPQRGENIQYF. CDR3 coding DNA: TGTGCCAGCACCGCCTGGCCCCAGCGGGGGGAAAACATTCAGTACTTC.

J is TRBJ2-7 and V is TRBV11-2; 7 positions agree with TRBD1. With 4 bases clipped from V and 3 bases from J, the junction kept 6 bases outside the gene matches. The germline V gene has CDR1 SGHAT and CDR2 FQNNGV. The CDR3 consists of 14 residues. The CDR3 loop is CASSSAGTDYEQYF. The CDR3 region has the DNA TGTGCCAGCAGCTCCGCCGGGACAGACTACGAGCAGTACTTC.

CDR3 bases: TGTGCCAGTAGTGTCGGTAGCGACCACCCCTACGAGCAGTACTTC. This sequence encodes CASSVGSDHPYEQYF. The chain recombines TRBV19 with TRBJ2-7; tentatively, D is TRBD2 (5 bases). This CDR3 contains 15 residues. Per the germline V gene, CDR1 is LNHDA and CDR2 is SQIVND (reference sequence). V shed 5 bases and J shed 2 bases, with 16 bases lying between them.

The V and J genes are TRBV5-1 and TRBJ2-5; 7 positions match TRBD1. The end of the DNA aligns better with TRBJ2-7, so the J call may be wrong. The CDR3 has 15 amino acids. The V gene's germline CDR1 is SGHRS and CDR2 YFSETQ. The DNA for the CDR3 is TGCGCCAGCAGTCTTACACAGGGGAGCTCCTACGAGCAGTACTTC. This encodes CASSLTQGSSYEQYF.

The genes are TRBV7-9 and TRBJ2-5, with D tentatively TRBD2 (6 bases). This CDR3 has 15 residues. Per germline, CDR1 SEHNR and CDR2 FQNEAQ (reference sequence). Deletions cut 2 bases from V and 2 bases from J, with 12 bases between. CDR3 DNA: TGTGCCAGCAGCTTATTACGGGGGACTCAAGAGACCCAGTACTTC. Its translation: CASSLLRGTQETQYF.

The chain couples TRBV27 to TRBJ2-7; no definite D call. CDR3 length: 18 residues. In germline, CDR1 is MNHEY, CDR2 SMNVEV (reference sequence). V was cut by 2 bases and J by 0 bases, with 20 bases left in between. CDR3: CASSLKALRALSSYEQYF. CDR3 coding DNA: TGTGCCAGCAGTTTAAAGGCACTACGAGCCCTTAGCTCCTACGAGCAGTACTTC.